The rows below give T cell receptor beta chains drawn from one sample of a study of blood T cell repertoires in COVID-19. Method: immunoSEQ multiplex PCR; TCRdb's copy keeps in-frame clones and lacks some. The sample comprises almost 200,000 clones, 80% to 90% of which are singletons, and approximately 8.2% rests with the top ten. Sequencing was carried out using PBMCs or T cells enriched from blood (not recorded which). Receptor source: a woman under 30 who had recovered from COVID-19. Each CDR3 is given with its conserved first and last residue. Fields, in order: J gene, V gene, clone size, D gene, CDR3 DNA, CDR3 protein. D genes are given only for firm matches. Clone size is shown for a subset of rows, as once, few, many or a class of expanded clone.

TRBJ1-2,TRBV12-3/TRBV12-4,.,TRBD1,TGTGCCAGCAGCGACAGGGCGGTCGGCTACACCTTC,CASSDRAVGYTF
TRBJ1-1,TRBV6-2/TRBV6-3,few,.,TGTGCCAGCAGTTACTCCCAGTTCGAGAACACTGAAGCTTTCTTT,CASSYSQFENTEAFF
TRBJ1-6,TRBV9,.,.,TGTGCCAGTTCGTACAGGGTAGATTCACCCCTCCACTTT,CASSYRVDSPLHF
TRBJ1-2,TRBV2,.,TRBD1,TGTGCCAGAGGAGGACAGGGCAGCTACACCTTC,CARGGQGSYTF
TRBJ2-5,TRBV10-1,.,TRBD2,TGCGCCAGCAGGAAGGGACTAGCGGGAGAACCAAAAGAGACCCAGTACTTC,CASRKGLAGEPKETQYF
TRBJ2-3,TRBV10-1,.,.,TGCGCCAGCAGTGAATATAGGACAGGCACAGATACGCAGTATTTT,CASSEYRTGTDTQYF
TRBJ1-2,TRBV5-4,.,TRBD1,TGTGCCAGCAGCCCGGGGACAGGGTTAATCGATGGCTACACCTTC,CASSPGTGLIDGYTF
TRBJ1-1,TRBV6-5,.,TRBD1,TGTGCCAGCAGCGGCCCGGACAGGGGGAACACTGAAGCTTTCTTT,CASSGPDRGNTEAFF
TRBJ2-5,TRBV24-1,.,.,TGTGCCACCTCCCCGGGACACGGTGGGACCCAGTACTTC,CATSPGHGGTQYF
TRBJ1-3,TRBV27,.,.,TGTGCCAGCAGTCCTTACCCTCGGAGGCACTCTGGAAACACCATATATTTT,CASSPYPRRHSGNTIYF
TRBJ2-2,TRBV29-1,.,.,TGCAGCGTTGGCGGACAGTACGCGAACACCGGGGAGCTGTTTTTT,CSVGGQYANTGELFF
TRBJ2-5,TRBV6-5,.,.,TGTGCCACCTCCGTGGGGGGGGCCAAGGAGACCCAGTACTTC,CATSVGGAKETQYF
TRBJ2-1,TRBV4-1,.,.,TGCGCCAGCAGCCAAGTCTCGGTCGATGAGCAGTTCTTC,CASSQVSVDEQFF
TRBJ2-3,TRBV5-1,.,TRBD2,TGCGCCAGCAGCTTTAGCGGGGCCGCAGATACGCAGTATTTT,CASSFSGAADTQYF
TRBJ2-3,TRBV5-4,.,TRBD2,TGTGCCAGCAGCTTAGTTCAAGTAGCGGGGGTAAACACAGATACGCAGTATTTT,CASSLVQVAGVNTDTQYF
TRBJ1-4,TRBV7-8,.,.,TGTGCCAGCAGCCGGGAGGTAGAAAAACTGTTTTTT,CASSREVEKLFF
TRBJ1-2,TRBV27,.,.,TGTGCCAGCAGTTTTGCAGGGGACGGCTACACCTTC,CASSFAGDGYTF
TRBJ1-1,TRBV5-4,once,TRBD1,TGTGCCAGCAGCCGGGACAGGGGCCAAATGAACACTGAAGCTTTCTTT,CASSRDRGQMNTEAFF
TRBJ2-1,TRBV28,.,.,TGTGCCAGCAGTCGTGGGGGACTGTACAATGAGCAGTTCTTC,CASSRGGLYNEQFF
TRBJ2-3,TRBV5-6,.,.,TGTGCCAGCAGCTTGTTCGTTCCGGGGGATACGCAGTATTTT,CASSLFVPGDTQYF
TRBJ2-1,TRBV21-1,once,.,TGTGCCAGCAGCAAGGGGACACTAATTCGAATAGATGGGTACAATGAGCAGTTCTTC,CASSKGTLIRIDGYNEQFF
TRBJ2-2,TRBV28,.,TRBD2,TGTGCCAGCAGTTTACGACTAGCGGGGGCCTCGAACACCGGGGAGCTGTTTTTT,CASSLRLAGASNTGELFF
TRBJ2-3,TRBV4-1,once,.,TGCGCCAGCAGCCAAGTCCGACAACCCAGCACAGATACGCAGTATTTT,CASSQVRQPSTDTQYF
TRBJ1-6,TRBV6-5,.,TRBD1,TGTGCCAGCAGTTCCGAGACAGGGGCAAGATCACCCCTCCACTTT,CASSSETGARSPLHF
TRBJ1-2,TRBV5-6,.,.,TGTGCCAGCAGCTTGATCAGGCTGTCGGGAGGGGATGGCTACACCTTC,CASSLIRLSGGDGYTF
TRBJ2-7,TRBV6-1,once,.,TGTGCCAGCAGTGAAGCTATGACCCCTAGCTCCTACGAGCAGTACTTC,CASSEAMTPSSYEQYF
TRBJ1-5,TRBV30,.,.,TGTGCCTGGAGTGTTGGGGCAGGGAATCAGCCCCAGCATTTT,CAWSVGAGNQPQHF
TRBJ1-6,TRBV2,.,.,TGTGCCAGCAGTGACAGGGGATCACCCCTCCACTTT,CASSDRGSPLHF
TRBJ2-7,TRBV5-1,.,.,TGCGCCAGCGCCCTGGGGCAACGCTACGAGCAGTACTTC,CASALGQRYEQYF
TRBJ2-3,TRBV2,.,TRBD2,TGTGCCAGCAGCCGTCTAGCGGGGAACACAGATACGCAGTATTTT,CASSRLAGNTDTQYF
TRBJ2-3,TRBV11-2,once,.,TGTGCCAGCAGCCCTAGGGACTTCACAGATACGCAGTATTTT,CASSPRDFTDTQYF
TRBJ1-1,TRBV19,.,.,TGTGCCACAAGCCCCGGGGGGTCGAACACTGAAGCTTTCTTT,CATSPGGSNTEAFF
TRBJ1-1,TRBV27,once,.,TGTGCCAGCAGTCTGGGACAGAACACTGAAGCTTTCTTT,CASSLGQNTEAFF
TRBJ1-4,TRBV18,.,.,TGTGCCAGCTCACTTGGCAATCCGGGGGTTGATGAAAAACTGTTTTTT,CASSLGNPGVDEKLFF
TRBJ2-7,TRBV3-1/TRBV3-2,.,.,TGTGCCAGCAGCCAAGATCAGGGCGCAAACCCTTCCGAGCAGTACTTC,CASSQDQGANPSEQYF
TRBJ2-3,TRBV29-1,.,TRBD2,TGCAGCGTTGACCGGGGGGAACTCACAGATACGCAGTATTTT,CSVDRGELTDTQYF
TRBJ1-5,TRBV27,.,.,TGTGCCAGCAGTGTATACAGGGAAATGCCCCAGCATTTT,CASSVYREMPQHF
TRBJ1-2,TRBV11-2,.,.,TGTGCCAGCAGCTTGACGGGCCAGGAGGGTTATGGCTACACCTTC,CASSLTGQEGYGYTF
TRBJ2-5,TRBV5-6,.,.,TGTGCCAGCAGCTTGGCCGGATTTGGGGGCGAGACCCAGTACTTC,CASSLAGFGGETQYF
TRBJ2-7,TRBV19,.,.,TGTGCCAGTACCCCCACCACACAGGGCCCCTACGAGCAGTACTTC,CASTPTTQGPYEQYF
TRBJ1-1,TRBV24-1,.,.,TGTGCCACCAGTACAGGGAGAAGGGGTGAAGCTTTCTTT,CATSTGRRGEAFF
TRBJ1-1,TRBV12-3/TRBV12-4,.,.,TGTGCCAGCATCCGAGGTGGGAACACTGAAGCTTTCTTT,CASIRGGNTEAFF
TRBJ2-2,TRBV19,.,.,TGTGCCAGTAGTCGCGGGCGGCGCACCGGGGAGCTGTTTTTT,CASSRGRRTGELFF
TRBJ1-1,TRBV18,once,TRBD1,TGTGCCAGCTCACGATCCTCCGGGACAGGGGGCACCCGTGGGACTGAAGCTTTCTTT,CASSRSSGTGGTRGTEAFF
TRBJ1-3,TRBV3-1/TRBV3-2,.,.,TGTGCCAGCAGCCAAGTTGCAGGGTCTGGAAACACCATATATTTT,CASSQVAGSGNTIYF
TRBJ1-2,TRBV19,once,TRBD1,TGTGCCAGTAGGGACACAGGGGATTCCTATGGCTACACCTTC,CASRDTGDSYGYTF
TRBJ2-7,TRBV28,.,.,TGTGCCAGCAGCTTACTAACTAGTTCCTCCGAGCAGTACTTC,CASSLLTSSSEQYF
TRBJ2-7,TRBV27,.,TRBD2,TGTGCCAGCAGTCCTCAGGCTAGCGGGGACCAAAAGCAGTACTTC,CASSPQASGDQKQYF
TRBJ1-1,TRBV5-1,once,TRBD1,TGCGCCAGCGCCCTAGACAGGGCCACTGAAGCTTTCTTT,CASALDRATEAFF
TRBJ2-7,TRBV6-5,.,.,TGTGCCAGCGGCTTTCTGACCAGGGGATCCTACGAGCAGTACTTC,CASGFLTRGSYEQYF
TRBJ1-2,TRBV3-1/TRBV3-2,.,TRBD1,TGTGCCAGCAGCCAAGAGACAGGGTCCTATGGCTACACCTTC,CASSQETGSYGYTF
TRBJ2-7,TRBV28,.,TRBD2,TGTGCCAGCAGTCCAGCGGGGGGGCCCTACGAGCAGTACTTC,CASSPAGGPYEQYF
TRBJ1-3,TRBV5-1,once,TRBD1,TGCGCCAGCAGCCGGGACAGCTCTGGAAACACCATATATTTT,CASSRDSSGNTIYF